One and the same sample provided the 28 T cell receptor beta chains below, sequenced in a study of cytomegalovirus exposure and HLA in healthy donors. Primers: 60 Vbeta forward and 13 Jbeta reverse. Assay used: immunoSEQ multiplex PCR; TCRdb lists only in-frame clones, some missing. The sample has about 130,000 clones; approximately 80% are singletons. Sequences were obtained from PBMCs. These receptors came from a man in his thirties or forties in good health and CMV-seronegative.

The CDR3, as DNA: TGTGCCAGCAGTTTAATCGTGCGGAGCGAGCAGTACTTC. Residues: CASSLIVRSEQYF. The V gene is TRBV27, the J gene TRBJ2-7; D gene uncertain. Per the germline V gene, CDR1 is MNHEY and CDR2 is SMNVEV (reference sequence). Trimming pared 2 bases from V and 6 bases from J, leaving 11 bases between. This CDR3 is 13 amino acids long.

Only one count was recorded for this clone. The J gene is TRBJ2-1, the V gene TRBV2; D gene uncertain. This CDR3 has 11 amino acids. Germline V gives CDR1 SNHLY, CDR2 FYNNEI. Trimming pared 7 bases from V and 4 bases from J, leaving 5 bases between. CDR3 bases: TGTGCCAGCACAGGATACAATGAGCAGTTCTTC. Translation: CASTGYNEQFF.

The chain uses TRBV5-1 and TRBJ1-2; D gene unclear. Germline assignment: CDR1 SGHRS and CDR2 YFSETQ. The CDR3 has 15 residues. Trimming cost V 2 bases and J 6 bases, with 17 bases left between them. CDR3 sequence reads: CASSFAPGGPDGYTF. The CDR3 DNA reads TGCGCCAGCAGCTTTGCCCCGGGAGGGCCTGATGGCTACACCTTC.

The chain couples TRBV5-1 to TRBJ1-1; weak D call: TRBD1 (6 bases). Trimming left V 4 bases short and J 5 bases short, with 18 bases between. CDR3 size: 15 residues. Per the germline V gene, CDR1 is SGHRS and CDR2 is YFSETQ. CDR3 region: CASSPADRGFTEAFF. CDR3 DNA: TGCGCCAGCAGCCCGGCGGACAGAGGGTTTACTGAAGCTTTCTTT.

The chain carries TRBV5-1 and TRBJ2-7; tentative D call: TRBD1 (6 bases). This CDR3 contains 12 residues. Germline V gene lookup returns CDR1 SGHRS and CDR2 YFSETQ. V was pared by 3 bases and J by 3 bases, with 7 bases between. CDR3 sequence: CASSSQGYEQYF. The CDR3 DNA reads TGCGCCAGCAGCTCACAGGGCTACGAGCAGTACTTC.

The rearrangement joins TRBV10-2 to TRBJ2-1, with a possible D match to TRBD2 (5 bases). Germline V gene sequence: CDR1 WSHSY, CDR2 SAAADI. V gave up 4 bases and J gave up 6 bases, with 10 bases separating them. This CDR3 region has 13 residues. The CDR3 protein is CASSGISANEQFF. In DNA, the CDR3 is TGCGCCAGCAGTGGAATTAGCGCCAATGAGCAGTTCTTC.

The chain carries TRBV28 and TRBJ2-1, with no clear D. The CDR3 loop spans 12 amino acids. V lost 1 base and J lost 9, with 7 bases in between. Germline CDR1 is MDHEN and CDR2 is SYDVKM. CDR3 sequence reads: CASSLYSGEQFF. The DNA of the CDR3 is TGTGCCAGCAGTTTATATTCGGGTGAGCAGTTCTTC.

This clone was seen once. The gene calls are TRBV7-9 and TRBJ2-7; the match to TRBD2 covers 10 bases. Germline trimming cut 5 bases from V and 2 bases from J; bases unmatched to any gene: 18. Germline assignment: CDR1 SEHNR and CDR2 FQNEAQ (reference sequence). This CDR3 has 19 amino acids. CDR3 region: CASSRYLAGANLRPYEQYF. Written as DNA, the CDR3 is TGTGCCAGCAGCCGATACCTAGCGGGAGCTAACCTTCGCCCCTACGAGCAGTACTTC.

The rearrangement links TRBV29-1 to TRBJ2-1; 7 nucleotides align to TRBD2. The germline CDR1 and CDR2 sequences are SQVTM and ANQGSEA. The junction had 3 bases not matched to a gene; V was cut back by 5 bases and J by 2 bases. The CDR3 runs 13 residues. CDR3 residues: CSVSGKTYNEQFF. The CDR3 DNA reads TGCAGCGTTAGCGGGAAGACCTACAATGAGCAGTTCTTC.

The chain employs TRBV27 and TRBJ1-3; D not certain. V lost 8 bases, J lost 3 bases, and 14 bases lay in between. This CDR3 is built from 14 residues. Per the germline V gene, CDR1 is MNHEY and CDR2 is SMNVEV (reference sequence). CDR3 sequence (DNA): TGTGCCAGCCCCGGCGGGGAGAGTGGAAACACCATATATTTT. Amino acids: CASPGGESGNTIYF.

V gene TRBV30 combines with J gene TRBJ2-7; 9 bases align to TRBD2. V shed 4 bases, J shed 7 bases, and the junction held 5 bases outside the gene matches. The CDR3 covers 12 residues. Per germline, CDR1 GTSNPN and CDR2 SVGIG (reference sequence). The CDR3 DNA is TGTGCCTGGAATAGCGGGGGTCCAGAGCAGTACTTC. It is translated as CAWNSGGPEQYF.

The chain uses TRBV7-8 and TRBJ2-1, with D possibly being TRBD2 (6 bases). Germline CDR1 reads SGHVS; CDR2 reads FQNEAQ. The CDR3 contains 16 residues. Trimming shortened V by 7 bases and J by 2 bases, and 18 bases separated the two germline ends. The CDR3 bases are TGTGCCAGCACCCCGGAGGGGAGGATCCCCTACAATGAGCAGTTCTTC. Encoded protein: CASTPEGRIPYNEQFF.

The chain uses TRBV29-1 and TRBJ2-5; 9 bases align to TRBD1. V gave up 6 bases and J gave up 2 bases; unmatched junction bases: 13. The length of the CDR3 is 16 residues. Per the germline V gene, CDR1 is SQVTM and CDR2 is ANQGSEA. The DNA of the CDR3 is TGCAGCGTCTCCGGGGGACAGGGTCGTCCACAAGAGACCCAGTACTTC. This gives the protein CSVSGGQGRPQETQYF.

This chain links TRBV27 with TRBJ2-1; TRBD2 might be the D (5 bases). The CDR3 has 16 residues. CDR1 MNHEY and CDR2 SMNVEV come from the germline V gene (reference sequence). Trimming took off 5 bases at V and 8 bases at J, with 22 bases between the two ends. CDR3 sequence reads: CASSARRLPFVDEQFF. Written as DNA, the CDR3 is TGTGCCAGCAGTGCAAGAAGACTACCTTTTGTCGATGAGCAGTTCTTC.

The chain recombines TRBV19 with TRBJ2-3; 12 positions agree with TRBD1. The CDR3 is made up of 14 amino acids. J gave up 6 bases and V 5 bases, and 3 bases lay outside the gene matches. Germline values: CDR1 LNHDA, CDR2 SQIVND (reference sequence). The CDR3 loop is CASSGTGGRDTQYF. Here the CDR3 DNA reads TGTGCCAGTAGTGGGACAGGGGGCAGGGATACGCAGTATTTT.

For this clone: Other DNA sequences in the sample encode the same CDR3. J is TRBJ2-2 and V is TRBV7-9; 9 nucleotides align to TRBD2. The CDR3 consists of 15 residues. The germline CDR1 and CDR2 sequences are SEHNR and FQNEAQ (reference sequence). J lost 1 base, V lost 6 bases, and 3 bases had no gene match. The CDR3 DNA follows: TGTGCCAGCAGTCTGACTAGCGGGAACACCGGGGAGCTGTTTTTT. This gives the protein CASSLTSGNTGELFF.

This clone was found a few times. The rearrangement uses TRBV6-5 and TRBJ2-7; TRBD1 aligns across 8 bases. CDR1 is MNHEY and CDR2 is SVGAGI in the germline V gene. V dropped 6 bases and J dropped 4; count of bases not matched to a gene: 8. The CDR3 contains 14 residues. The CDR3 protein is CASSDRGWGYEQYF. CDR3 in DNA: TGTGCCAGCAGCGACAGGGGTTGGGGTTACGAGCAGTACTTC.

V usage is TRBV5-4 and J usage is TRBJ2-7; TRBD2 matches at 10 bases. The J segment lost 4 bases and the V segment lost 0 bases, leaving 7 bases of the junction unmatched. The germline gives CDR1 SGHNT, CDR2 YYREEE (reference sequence). The CDR3 is 16 residues long. CDR3: CASSLGLAGAGYEQYF. CDR3 nucleotides: TGTGCCAGCAGCTTGGGGCTAGCGGGAGCCGGATACGAGCAGTACTTC. The whole variable domain, remainder taken from reference TRBV5-4 and TRBJ2-7, is ETGVTQSPTHLIKTRGQQVTLRCSSQSGHNTVSWYQQALGQGPQFIFQYYREEENGRGNFPPRFSGLQFPNYSSELNVNALELDDSALYLCASSLGLAGAGYEQYFGPGTRLTVT.

The chain couples TRBV4-3 to TRBJ2-1; possibly TRBD2 for D (6 bases). This CDR3 is built from 15 residues. Per the germline V gene, CDR1 is LGHNA and CDR2 is YSLEER. Deletions cut 0 bases from V and 6 bases from J, with 12 bases between. This CDR3 is CASSQEGPGVNEQFF. CDR3 nucleotides: TGCGCCAGCAGCCAAGAGGGTCCGGGGGTCAATGAGCAGTTCTTC.

About this clone: One end of the junction varies from germline; a read error may be responsible. The V gene is TRBV29-1, the J gene TRBJ2-2, with TRBD2 matching 7 bases. This CDR3 contains 14 residues. CDR1 is SQVTM and CDR2 is ANQGSEA in the germline V gene. The CDR3 DNA sequence: TGCAGCGTTGGGGGCCAGACTGGAGGCGGGGGGCTGTTTTTT. This codes for CSVGGQTGGGGLFF.

The gene calls are TRBV28 and TRBJ2-7; 8 nucleotides align to TRBD1. The CDR3 has 14 residues. CDR1 is MDHEN, CDR2 SYDVKM, per germline. The J segment lost 3 bases and the V segment lost 6 bases, leaving 7 bases of the junction unmatched. The CDR3 is CASSVSGGGYEQYF. The CDR3 coding sequence is TGTGCCAGCAGCGTTTCAGGGGGCGGCTACGAGCAGTACTTC.

The chain links TRBV5-6 to TRBJ2-1; D uncertain. The germline V gene encodes CDR1 SGHDT and CDR2 YYEEEE. CDR3 length: 12 residues. V lost 0 bases, J lost 5 bases, and 3 bases lay in between. CDR3: CASSLGDNEQFF. In DNA form, the CDR3 reads TGTGCCAGCAGCTTGGGAGACAATGAGCAGTTCTTC.

J is TRBJ2-7 and V is TRBV6-1, with 13 bases that match TRBD2. Germline V gives CDR1 MNHNS, CDR2 SASEGT. This CDR3 is built from 15 residues. Trimming cost V 4 bases and J 4 bases; bases outside gene matches: 4. DNA of the CDR3: TGTGCCAGCAGTGCCCGGACTAGCGGGAGTTACGAGCAGTACTTC. This sequence encodes CASSARTSGSYEQYF.

This rearrangement joins TRBV4-3 to TRBJ2-3; 10 nucleotides align to TRBD2. The V segment lost 4 bases and the J segment 3 bases; nucleotides outside the gene matches: 7. CDR1 and CDR2 (germline): LGHNA, YSLEER. The CDR3 is 16 amino acids. The CDR3 reads CASSRLAGAITDTQYF. CDR3 DNA: TGCGCCAGCAGCCGGCTAGCGGGAGCGATAACAGATACGCAGTATTTT.

This rearrangement joins TRBV29-1 to TRBJ2-7; D unresolved. With 3 bases removed from V and 5 bases from J, the gap between germline ends came to 8 bases. Germline V lookup: CDR1 SQVTM, CDR2 ANQGSEA. This CDR3 comprises 11 residues. The CDR3 protein is CSVEGSHEQYF. The DNA for the CDR3 is TGCAGCGTTGAGGGCAGCCACGAGCAGTACTTC.

CDR3 nucleotides: TGTGCCAGCAGCTTAGCGGCGGCACCTGGTCGGACAGATACGCAGTATTTT. Amino acids: CASSLAAAPGRTDTQYF. V usage is TRBV7-2 and J usage is TRBJ2-3; D gene ambiguous. The germline CDR1 and CDR2 sequences are SGHTA and FQGNSA. The length of the CDR3 is 17 residues. V was pared by 0 bases and J by 3 bases, with 16 bases between.

V and J are TRBV27 and TRBJ1-5; TRBD1 agrees at 8 bases. CDR1 MNHEY and CDR2 SMNVEV come from the germline V gene (reference sequence). CDR3 size: 14 residues. Germline trimming cut 7 bases from V and 1 base from J; bases unmatched to any gene: 3. CDR3 sequence reads: CASIGQGSNQPQHF. Here the CDR3 DNA reads TGTGCCAGCATCGGACAGGGAAGCAATCAGCCCCAGCATTTT.

The chain employs TRBV4-3 and TRBJ2-1, with D maybe TRBD1 (6 bases). This CDR3 contains 16 residues. CDR1 LGHNA and CDR2 YSLEER come from the germline V gene. Trimming removed 0 bases at V and 9 bases at J, with 18 bases between. CDR3 region: CASSQDTWPGEIEQFF. CDR3 DNA: TGCGCCAGCAGCCAAGATACTTGGCCAGGGGAGATTGAGCAGTTCTTC.